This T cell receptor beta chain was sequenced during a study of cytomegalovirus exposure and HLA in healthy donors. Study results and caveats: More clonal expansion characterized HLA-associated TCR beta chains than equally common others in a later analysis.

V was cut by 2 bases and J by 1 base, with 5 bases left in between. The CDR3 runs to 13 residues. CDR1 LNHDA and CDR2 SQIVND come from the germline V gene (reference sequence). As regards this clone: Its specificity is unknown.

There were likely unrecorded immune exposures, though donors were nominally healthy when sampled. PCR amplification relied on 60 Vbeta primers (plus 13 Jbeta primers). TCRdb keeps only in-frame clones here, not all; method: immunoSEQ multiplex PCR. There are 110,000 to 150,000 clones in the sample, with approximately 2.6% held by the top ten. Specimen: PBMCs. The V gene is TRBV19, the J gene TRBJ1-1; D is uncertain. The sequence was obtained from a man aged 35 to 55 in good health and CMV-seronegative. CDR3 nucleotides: TGTGCCAGTAGTATATGGAGGAACACTGAAGCTTTCTTT. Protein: CASSIWRNTEAFF.